The next 10 T cell receptor beta chains were all read from a single sample in a study of T cells in localized non-small cell lung cancer. Profiled with immunoSEQ multiplex PCR; TCRdb holds only in-frame clones, not every one. The data hold more than 30,000 clones, with 88% observed a single time. The material sequenced was peripheral blood mononuclear cells, taken before any cancer treatment. Every receptor here comes from a woman between 40 and 69 years old with stage III lung adenocarcinoma.

J is TRBJ2-1 and V is TRBV7-3, with 10 bases fitting TRBD2. The germline gives CDR1 SGHTA, CDR2 FQGTGA. Losses at the gene ends were 3 bases for V and 5 bases for J; bases not matched to a gene: 4. The CDR3 loop spans 15 amino acids. As DNA, the CDR3 is TGTGCCAGCAGCTTGGGACTAGCGAGGGACAATGAGCAGTTCTTC. It is translated as CASSLGLARDNEQFF.

This clone was recorded once. The genes are TRBV7-6 and TRBJ2-3; D unclear. CDR1 is SGHVS and CDR2 is FNYEAQ in the germline V gene. Trimming took off 3 bases at V and 4 bases at J, with 8 bases between the two ends. CDR3 length equals 13 residues. The CDR3 DNA is TGTGCCAGCAGCTTCCAAAGCGCAGATACGCAGTATTTT. Translation gives CASSFQSADTQYF.

The J gene is TRBJ1-5, the V gene TRBV5-4, with 9 bases aligning to TRBD1. V shed 4 bases and J 1 base; nucleotides not matched to a gene: 6. CDR1 SGHNT and CDR2 YYREEE come from the germline V gene (reference sequence). The CDR3 has 16 amino acids. As DNA, the CDR3 is TGTGCCAGCAGCATAACCGGGACAGGGAGCAATCAGCCCCAGCATTTT. Translated: CASSITGTGSNQPQHF.

V is TRBV7-2 and J is TRBJ1-1, with 7 nucleotides matching TRBD1. Germline V gene sequence: CDR1 SGHTA, CDR2 FQGNSA. With V trimmed by 5 bases and J by 4 bases, 10 bases remained unmatched. This CDR3 is built from 15 residues. The CDR3 sequence: CASSTRQGGGTEAFF. The CDR3 nucleotides are TGTGCCAGCAGCACGAGACAGGGAGGGGGCACTGAAGCTTTCTTT.

V usage is TRBV7-2 and J usage is TRBJ2-2; D remains ambiguous. Trimming pared 5 bases from V and 4 bases from J, leaving 11 bases between. The CDR3 has 14 amino acids. Germline assignment: CDR1 SGHTA and CDR2 FQGNSA. CDR3: CASSRDRSTGELFF. Here the CDR3 DNA reads TGTGCCAGCAGCCGTGACCGAAGCACCGGGGAGCTGTTTTTT.

Concerning this clone itself: The junction differs from germline at one of its ends, possibly a read error. The V and J genes are TRBV28 and TRBJ1-1; D is undetermined. CDR1 MDHEN and CDR2 SYDVKM come from the germline V gene. CDR3 length equals 11 residues. The CDR3 here is CASSLDEKLDF. Written as DNA, the CDR3 is TGTGCCAGCAGTTTAGACGAGAAACTTGACTTT.

The chain links TRBV5-1 to TRBJ2-7; a possible D gene is TRBD2 (6 bases). Germline-derived CDR1 and CDR2 are SGHRS and YFSETQ. The V gene lost 4 bases and the J gene lost 2 bases, with 16 bases spanning the gap. The CDR3 spans 15 residues. The CDR3 loop is CASSPTAGRAYEQYF. DNA of the CDR3: TGCGCCAGCAGCCCTACGGCGGGACGGGCCTACGAGCAGTACTTC.

This chain uses TRBV7-3 with TRBJ2-7; D uncertain. CDR1 is SGHTA, CDR2 FQGTGA, per germline. The CDR3 extends over 15 amino acids. Trimming shortened V by 2 bases and J by 0 bases, and 11 bases separated the two germline ends. The chain's CDR3 is CASSLGPLSSYEQYF. The CDR3 DNA sequence: TGTGCCAGCAGCTTAGGACCGCTGTCCTCCTACGAGCAGTACTTC.

V gene TRBV9 combines with J gene TRBJ2-1, with a possible D match to TRBD1 (5 bases). Germline loops: CDR1 SGDLS, CDR2 YYNGEE. The V end was cut by 0 bases, the J end by 0 bases, with 7 bases between. The CDR3 totals 15 residues. The CDR3 DNA reads as TGTGCCAGCAGCGTAGAAGGGGACTCCTACAATGAGCAGTTCTTC. It is translated as CASSVEGDSYNEQFF.

This sequence joins TRBV4-1 and TRBJ2-1; D gene ambiguous. The V end was cut by 0 bases, the J end by 2 bases, with 8 bases between. The CDR3 contains 15 residues. CDR1 and CDR2 (germline): MGHRA, YSYEKL. The CDR3 coding sequence is TGCGCCAGCAGCCAAGAGGCCAGTACCTACAATGAGCAGTTCTTC. This translates into CASSQEASTYNEQFF.